This TCR beta chain is from a study of OX40 agonist ivuxolimab in advanced cancers. Study conclusions and caveats: Dose levels from 0.1 to 3.0 mg/kg saw CD4+ and CD8+ blood T cells expand clonally by week 6. Average numbers of expanded clones were greater in CD8+ T cells than in CD4+.

Profiling relied on immunoSEQ multiplex PCR, and the TCRdb table lists in-frame clones only, not all of them. This repertoire shows tens of thousands of clones, roughly 80% found once; its top ten account for roughly 4.5%. This clone was found a few times. Its antigen is currently unknown. This TCR was recovered from an adult with an advanced solid tumor such as melanoma, head and neck, liver or kidney cancer. The sequenced sample was CD4+ or CD8+ T cells sorted from blood, obtained in a trial of the OX40 agonist ivuxolimab.

CDR3 nucleotides: TGTGCCAGCAGTTTTAATGAGAATCAGCCCCAGCATTTT. Protein sequence: CASSFNENQPQHF. The chain employs TRBV2 and TRBJ1-5; D remains ambiguous. V lost 5 bases and J 4 bases, leaving 9 bases between the germline ends. This CDR3 comprises 13 residues. Germline V lookup: CDR1 SNHLY, CDR2 FYNNEI.